These 10 T cell receptor beta chains originate from one sample sequenced in a study of T cells in Graves' hyperthyroidism and ophthalmopathy. Regions amplified from RNA transcripts were the TCR beta CDR3 regions. RT-PCR in the first round (using the HTBI primer set) targeted the TCR CDR3. TCRdb recomputed calls from the multiplex PCR reads with MiXCR, one row per CDR3 protein. This table holds 550,000 to 850,000 distinct CDR3 sequences, 15% to 20% found once. Material: blood. The source of these receptors is a woman between 45 and 65 years old with Graves' hyperthyroidism that later progressed to Graves' ophthalmopathy.

There are a few counts of this clonotype. The genes are TRBV6-1 and TRBJ1-3; D uncertain. The V end was cut by 3 bases, the J end by 4 bases, with 13 bases between. The CDR3 spans 15 residues. Germline assignment: CDR1 MNHNS and CDR2 SASEGT. CDR3 protein: CASSDFWTSGNTIYF. Written as DNA, the CDR3 is TGTGCCAGCAGTGATTTTTGGACCTCAGGAAACACCATATATTTT.

This chain joins TRBV12-3 or TRBV12-4 and TRBJ2-5, with TRBD1 matching over 8 bases. CDR3 length: 13 residues. V was pared by 6 bases and J by 3 bases, with 3 bases of the junction left unmatched. The CDR3 DNA sequence: TGTGCCAGCAGGGGACAGGCTGAAGAGACCCAGTACTTC. Its protein is CASRGQAEETQYF.

In this sample, this clonotype turned up many times. The chain has TRBV6-1 and TRBJ1-1; D not certain. The CDR3 loop spans 14 amino acids. Germline loops: CDR1 MNHNS, CDR2 SASEGT. The ends were cut back, 7 bases at V and 0 bases at J, with 12 bases in the middle. CDR3 amino acids: CASNANLMNTEAFF. Here the CDR3 DNA reads TGTGCCAGCAATGCTAATCTCATGAACACTGAAGCTTTCTTT.

This chain uses TRBV19 with TRBJ1-2, with 7 bases identical to TRBD1. After removal of 6 bases from V and 11 bases from J, the junction contained 18 bases not matched to a gene. The CDR3 is made up of 15 amino acids. Germline V gene lookup returns CDR1 LNHDA and CDR2 SQIVND (reference sequence). CDR3 bases: TGTGCCAGTAGAACCCACAGGAATACAGGGGAAGATTACACCTTC. Protein: CASRTHRNTGEDYTF. Looking up the rest from reference TRBV19 and TRBJ1-2 gives the full variable domain: DGGITQSPKYLFRKEGQNVTLSCEQNLNHDAMYWYRQDPGQGLRLIYYSQIVNDFQKGDIAEGYSVSREKKESFPLTVTSAQKNPTAFYLCASRTHRNTGEDYTFGSGTRLTVV.

The sample holds many counts of this clonotype. This chain links TRBV12-3 or TRBV12-4 with TRBJ2-3, with D possibly called TRBD1 or TRBD2 (6 bases each). V gave up 6 bases and J gave up 6 bases, with 16 bases separating them. This CDR3 has 14 residues. CDR3 loop: CASRSETRGDTQYF. The CDR3 DNA reads as TGTGCCAGCAGGTCCGAGACTAGGGGGGATACGCAGTATTTT.

The rearrangement joins TRBV6-1 to TRBJ2-6; D is perhaps TRBD1 (6 bases). Looked up from germline, CDR1 is MNHNS and CDR2 is SASEGT. The V end was cut by 6 bases, the J end by 4 bases, with 16 bases between. This CDR3 has 16 residues. CDR3 amino acids: CASSVDRLLGANVLTF. The CDR3 DNA reads TGTGCCAGCAGCGTTGACAGGCTCCTCGGGGCCAACGTCCTGACTTTC.

This clonotype showed up many times. This chain connects TRBV7-8 to TRBJ1-2; 10 bases map to TRBD1. The CDR3 sequence is 17 residues long. Per germline, CDR1 SGHVS and CDR2 FQNEAQ. J gave up 0 bases and V 4 bases, and 8 bases lay outside the gene matches. The DNA for the CDR3 is TGTGCCAGCAGCTCAGGGACAGGGGAAATAGCTAACTATGGCTACACCTTC. Translation gives CASSSGTGEIANYGYTF.

This clonotype was detected a few times. As DNA, the CDR3 is TGTGCCAGCACCCGGTCGGATTCCTACGAGCAGTACTTC. This translates into CASTRSDSYEQYF. This chain joins TRBV6-1 and TRBJ2-7; D uncertain. The CDR3 totals 13 residues. Trimming shortened V by 7 bases and J by 1 base, and 11 bases separated the two germline ends. CDR1 MNHNS and CDR2 SASEGT come from the germline V gene.

This clonotype was counted between two and nine times. The V gene is TRBV18, the J gene TRBJ2-7; D might be TRBD1 (5 bases). V gave up 2 bases and J gave up 2 bases, with 10 bases separating them. The length of the CDR3 is 14 residues. Germline loops: CDR1 KGHSH, CDR2 LQKENI. The CDR3 region has the DNA TGTGCCAGCTCACCAAGCCCAGGGACCTACGAGCAGTACTTC. Protein: CASSPSPGTYEQYF.

This chain connects TRBV20-1 to TRBJ2-3; D ambiguous. Trimming pared 3 bases from V and 10 bases from J, leaving 14 bases between. Germline CDR1 reads DFQATT; CDR2 reads SNEGSKA (reference sequence). The CDR3 has 12 residues. For the CDR3, the DNA is TGCAGTGCTAGTCCCCAGTCCAGTGCGCAGTATTTT. Protein: CSASPQSSAQYF.